These 5 T cell receptor beta chains were all obtained from the same sample, sequenced in a study of cytomegalovirus exposure and HLA in healthy donors. This PCR relied on a set of 60 Vbeta primers and 13 Jbeta primers. The assay was immunoSEQ multiplex PCR, and TCRdb's table has in-frame clones only and misses some. Of about 100,000 clones listed, around 77% are singletons. The source material was PBMCs. These receptors originate from a middle-aged man in good health and CMV-seropositive.

The chain combines TRBV21-1 with TRBJ2-4; the table names TRBD2, a call not compared with the DNA. TRBV21-1 is given as a pseudogene. The CDR3 loop spans 15 amino acids. The CDR3 region has the DNA TGTGCCAGCAGCGCGGGAGTCAGGGATGAGAACATTCAGTACTTC. Translating it yields CASSAGVRDENIQYF.

The CDR3 DNA is TGTGCCAGCTCCTCAGGGGTGTTCAGGACCAATGAGCAGTTCTTC. Translated, it gives CASSSGVFRTNEQFF. The V and J genes are TRBV7-2 and TRBJ2-1; maybe TRBD1 (6 bases). CDR3 size: 15 residues. Per the germline V gene, CDR1 is SGHTA and CDR2 is FQGNSA. Trimming removed 8 bases at V and 6 bases at J, with 20 bases between.

The V gene is TRBV14, the J gene TRBJ2-2, with D possibly TRBD2 on 7 matching bases. Trimming left V 0 bases short and J 3 bases short, with 14 bases between. Germline V gives CDR1 SGHDN, CDR2 FVKESK. The length of the CDR3 is 17 residues. The CDR3 nucleotides are TGTGCCAGCAGCCAAGAAAGCTGGGGGGGCGACACCGGGGAGCTGTTTTTT. Translation gives CASSQESWGGDTGELFF. Using reference TRBV14 and TRBJ2-2 for the parts outside the CDR3, the full variable domain is EAGVTQFPSHSVIEKGQTVTLRCDPISGHDNLYWYRRVMGKEIKFLLHFVKESKQDESGMPNNRFLAERTGGTYSTLKVQPAELEDSGVYFCASSQESWGGDTGELFFGEGSRLTVL.

This chain uses TRBV5-1 with TRBJ2-3, with a possible D match to TRBD2 (6 bases). Trimming pared 3 bases from V and 2 bases from J, leaving 13 bases between. From germline, CDR1 is SGHRS and CDR2 YFSETQ. CDR3 size: 15 residues. The CDR3 spells CASSSDGSFTDTQYF. Written as DNA, the CDR3 is TGCGCCAGCAGCTCCGACGGGAGTTTCACAGATACGCAGTATTTT.

The rearrangement uses TRBV5-1 and TRBJ2-5; 11 bases are shared with TRBD1. The J call may be mistaken, given a closer DNA end match to TRBJ2-7. Looked up from germline, CDR1 is SGHRS and CDR2 is YFSETQ. The CDR3 is 16 amino acids. The CDR3 DNA follows: TGCGCCAGCAGCCCGTCCGGGACAGGGGGTCGGCACGAGCAGTACTTC. Protein sequence: CASSPSGTGGRHEQYF.